This T cell receptor beta chain comes out of a study of cytotoxic CD8 clonotypes in ibrutinib-treated CLL. Study background: Enrolment comprised about 10 relapsed/refractory and about 14 treatment-naive patients; about 18 were IGHV unmutated. Broader study findings: With treatment, public clonotypes, which were uncommon, either contracted or remained stable.

Genomic DNA for TCR beta libraries, about 1.8 micrograms, came from cryopreserved PBMCs. The V gene end was trimmed by 2 bases and the J gene end by 3 bases; junction bases not matched to a gene: 4. Germline V gives CDR1 MNHEY, CDR2 SVGAGI. The CDR3 contains 14 residues. Notes on this clone: Its specificity is unknown.

Target depth was 1 in 200,000 to 1 in 1 million T cells, about 10x per clonotype. Generated by immunoSEQ multiplex PCR, the TCRdb table keeps only in-frame clones and is missing some. The table includes approximately 45,000 clones, 65% detected once. The clonotype was recovered from a human donor with chronic lymphocytic leukemia. J is TRBJ2-7 and V is TRBV6-5; 7 bases are shared with TRBD2. This specimen consisted of PBMCs, obtained after 24 months of ibrutinib treatment. The CDR3 nucleotides are TGTGCCAGCAGTTACCGGGGGAGGGGCTACGAGCAGTACTTC. Protein sequence: CASSYRGRGYEQYF.